This TCR beta chain emerged from a study of T-cell memory formation after mild COVID-19. This CDR3 has 12 amino acids. CDR1 and CDR2 (germline): SGHTA, FQGNSA. V was clipped by 5 bases and J by 5 bases, with 9 bases between them. Points from the study as a whole: Second-wave clones that peaked on day 37 lacked confirmed SARS-CoV-2 specificity.

The sample holds many counts of this clonotype. The antigen remains unidentified. Constant-segment primers served in 5'RACE that generated TCR alpha and TCR beta cDNA libraries bearing sample barcodes and UMIs. TCRdb fed the 5' RACE reads into MiXCR, producing one record per CDR3 protein. The sample holds more than 120,000 distinct CDR3 sequences, 15% to 20% seen once. The clonotype comes from an adult woman who had mild COVID-19 (a few samples of this study predate the infection). Cell type and time point are not known. The rearrangement joins TRBV7-2 to TRBJ2-5; D remains unclear. Specimen: PBMCs or a T cell subset sorted from them (not recorded which). CDR3 sequence (DNA): TGTGCCAGCAGCCCCGCCAGCGAGACCCAGTACTTC. The encoded protein is CASSPASETQYF.